This is a list of T cell receptor beta chains from one sample in a study of technical replicates of blood from a few donors. Repertoires were generated with immunoSEQ multiplex PCR, while TCRdb's copy carries only in-frame clones and drops some. The table lists over 70,000 clones, 85% to 95% of them singletons. The sequencing input was PBMCs. The receptors were gathered from a human donor in good health. Some clones in this sample may be carry-over from other donors' samples. Both conserved end residues are part of each CDR3. D genes are given only for firm matches. The size entry is marked missing in some rows and otherwise reads once, few, many or a size class.

TRBJ2-5	NA	TRBD1	TRBV7-6	TGTGCCAGCAGCTTCCGACAGGGAGTCGGGCAAGAGACCCAGTACTTC	CASSFRQGVGQETQYF
TRBJ1-5	NA	TRBD1	TRBV4-1	TGCGCCAGCAGCCAAGGGACAGGGAGCGTTAGCAATCAGCCCCAGCATTTT	CASSQGTGSVSNQPQHF
TRBJ2-3	NA	NA	TRBV29-1	TGCAGCGTTGAGTGGGCCTCATCAGATACGCAGTATTTT	CSVEWASSDTQYF
TRBJ2-4	NA	TRBD2	TRBV5-6	TGTGCCAGCAGCCATCCGGGACTAGCGGACTACAAAAACATTCAGTACTTC	CASSHPGLADYKNIQYF
TRBJ2-2	NA	TRBD2	TRBV7-7	TGTGCCAGCAGCAACGGACTAGCGAACACCGGGGAGCTGTTTTTT	CASSNGLANTGELFF
TRBJ1-2	NA	TRBD1	TRBV5-6	TGTGCCAGCAGCTTGGGGACAGGGACCAACTATGGCTACACCTTC	CASSLGTGTNYGYTF
TRBJ2-1	NA	TRBD1	TRBV7-9	TGTGCCAGCAGCTTGGAGACAGGGACCAATGAGCAGTTCTTC	CASSLETGTNEQFF
TRBJ1-2	once	NA	TRBV4-3	TGCGCCAGCAGCCAAGAGACGGGATCGGTCTATGGCTACACCTTC	CASSQETGSVYGYTF
TRBJ2-1	NA	TRBD1	TRBV7-9	TGTGCCAGCAGCCGGTTCGGGACAGGGGTCTACAATGAGCAGTTCTTC	CASSRFGTGVYNEQFF
TRBJ2-7	NA	TRBD2	TRBV4-1	TGCGCCAGCAGCCAAGGCAGGTCTAGCGGGGGTGTTTACGAGCAGTACTTC	CASSQGRSSGGVYEQYF
TRBJ2-1	once	NA	TRBV27	TGTGCCAGCAGTAACCACCCCCGGGACTCCTTGTTCTTC	CASSNHPRDSLFF
TRBJ2-7	NA	NA	TRBV2	TGTGCCAGCAGGTACAGGGTCGGGGAGCAGTACTTC	CASRYRVGEQYF
TRBJ2-5	NA	TRBD2	TRBV7-2	TGTGCCAGCAGCTTAGGGGCTGGAGCGGGGGGGATCCAGTACTTC	CASSLGAGAGGIQYF
TRBJ2-1	NA	TRBD2	TRBV7-6	TGTGCCAGCAGCTTAGCGTTAGGCGGGAGACTCTATGAGCAGTTCTTC	CASSLALGGRLYEQFF
TRBJ2-3	NA	TRBD2	TRBV4-3	TGCGCCAGCAGCCAAGGGACTAGCGGGGGGTCAGATACGCAGTATTTT	CASSQGTSGGSDTQYF
TRBJ2-7	once	NA	TRBV7-9	TGTGCCAGCAGCTTAGTCGCCGGAGTCTACGAGCAGTACTTC	CASSLVAGVYEQYF
TRBJ2-7	NA	TRBD2	TRBV5-1	TGCGCCAGCCGCGAGGTGTTCCGGGGGGCCTACGAGCAGTACTTC	CASREVFRGAYEQYF
TRBJ2-3	once	NA	TRBV29-1	TGCAGCGTAGAGAAGTCCGGAGATACGCAGTATTTT	CSVEKSGDTQYF
TRBJ2-7	once	NA	TRBV7-6	TGTGCCAGCACCATCAGCCCAGGGCAGGGTGGGGACGAGCAGTACTTC	CASTISPGQGGDEQYF
TRBJ2-3	NA	NA	TRBV7-2	TGTGCCAGCAGCTTCGGCGGAAGCACAGATACGCAGTATTTT	CASSFGGSTDTQYF
TRBJ2-1	NA	TRBD2	TRBV7-3	TGTGCCAGCAGCCTACTCGGGACTAGCGACAATGAGCAGTTCTTC	CASSLLGTSDNEQFF
TRBJ2-5	NA	TRBD2	TRBV5-1	TGCGCCAGCAGCCTGGGACTAGCGGGGGGGCTGGGTACAAGAGAGACCCAGTACTTC	CASSLGLAGGLGTRETQYF
TRBJ2-1	NA	TRBD2	TRBV6-6	TGTGCCAGCAGTTACTCCGGGACTAGAGGGTTTAATGAGCAGTTCTTC	CASSYSGTRGFNEQFF
TRBJ1-2	NA	NA	TRBV27	TGTGCCAGCAGGTCTCAATCTCCGGGGACTTTCACATATGGCTACACCTTC	CASRSQSPGTFTYGYTF
TRBJ1-2	NA	NA	TRBV21-1	TGTGCCAGCGGGGGCCATGGCTACACCTTC	CASGGHGYTF
TRBJ2-7	many	NA	TRBV5-4	TGTGCCAGCAGCTTGGATGCAGGATACTCCTACGAGCAGTACTTC	CASSLDAGYSYEQYF
TRBJ2-2	few	NA	TRBV7-9	TGTGCCAGCGATCTCCGGGGTAAGGTGGTCACCGGGGAGCTGTTTTTT	CASDLRGKVVTGELFF
TRBJ2-1	NA	TRBD2	TRBV7-8	TGTGCCAGCACCATAGCCGGGACTAGCGGGGGGCCCAGAGCCAATGAGCAGTTCTTC	CASTIAGTSGGPRANEQFF
TRBJ2-2	NA	TRBD1	TRBV7-6	TGTGCCAGCAGCTTATCGACAGGGACGAACACCGGGGAGCTGTTTTTT	CASSLSTGTNTGELFF
TRBJ2-7	NA	NA	TRBV4-1	TGCGCCAGCAACCGGGGGATTGGATCCTACGAGCAGTACTTC	CASNRGIGSYEQYF
TRBJ1-1	NA	TRBD1	TRBV5-4	TGTGCCAGCAGCGGGACAGGGAGGACTGAAGCTTTCTTT	CASSGTGRTEAFF
TRBJ2-7	NA	TRBD2	TRBV5-1	TGCGCCAGCAGCAAAACTAGCGAACTATACGAGCAGTACTTC	CASSKTSELYEQYF
TRBJ1-4	NA	TRBD1	TRBV7-9	TGTGCCAGCAGCGTACAGGGGGATGAAAAACTGTTTTTT	CASSVQGDEKLFF
TRBJ1-2	NA	NA	TRBV6-1	TGTGCCAGCACCTACGACATCTATGGCTACACCTTC	CASTYDIYGYTF
TRBJ2-3	NA	TRBD2	TRBV4-3	TGCGCCAGCAGCCAAGATTGGGTAGCGGGAAGACTCTTGTCAGATACGCAGTATTTT	CASSQDWVAGRLLSDTQYF
TRBJ2-3	NA	TRBD2	TRBV9	TGTGCCAGCAGCCCCGGGGGGGGGTTCGGCACAGATACGCAGTATTTT	CASSPGGGFGTDTQYF
TRBJ2-3	NA	TRBD2	TRBV2	TGTGCCAGCAGTAGCCGCCGGAGCGGGATCACAGATACGCAGTATTTT	CASSSRRSGITDTQYF
TRBJ2-1	NA	TRBD2	TRBV30	TGTGCCTGGGCCGGACTAGCGGGGGTCAATGAGCAGTTCTTC	CAWAGLAGVNEQFF
TRBJ2-5	NA	NA	TRBV4-3	TGCGCCAGCAGCCAAGAGGTCCTAGCGATTTCCGAGACCCAGTACTTC	CASSQEVLAISETQYF
TRBJ2-1	NA	TRBD2	TRBV5-6	TGTGCCAGCAGCCGGAGACTAGCAGATTACAATGAGCAGTTCTTC	CASSRRLADYNEQFF
TRBJ2-7	NA	NA	TRBV5-6	TGTGCCAGCAGCTTTTATTACAGCTACGAGCAGTACTTC	CASSFYYSYEQYF
TRBJ1-1	once	NA	TRBV19	TGTGCCAGTAGTATGGACAGGAACACTGAAGCTTTCTTT	CASSMDRNTEAFF
TRBJ2-7	NA	TRBD1	TRBV7-2	TGTGCCAGCAGCCGGGGACAGGGGGCGGCCGAGCAGTACTTC	CASSRGQGAAEQYF
TRBJ1-2	NA	NA	TRBV5-4	TGTGCCAGCAGCTTGGGTGGGGGGGCGGACGGCTACACCTTC	CASSLGGGADGYTF
TRBJ2-5	NA	TRBD2	TRBV7-8	TGTGCCAGCAGCCCTGGGACTAGCGGGAGAAGGGAGACCCAGTACTTC	CASSPGTSGRRETQYF
TRBJ2-6	NA	TRBD1	TRBV12-5	TGTGCTAGTGGTTTCTCCGGGACAGGGATCTCTGGGGCCAACGTCCTGACTTTC	CASGFSGTGISGANVLTF
TRBJ2-2	NA	TRBD2	TRBV10-3	TGTGCCATAGCGGGGGGTAACACCGGGGAGCTGTTTTTT	CAIAGGNTGELFF
TRBJ1-4	NA	TRBD1	TRBV5-1	TGCGCCAGCAGCCACCGGGACAGGGGGGAGAGTGAAAAACTGTTTTTT	CASSHRDRGESEKLFF
TRBJ2-1	NA	TRBD1	TRBV7-3	TGTGCCAGCAGCCGGCAGGGGGACTCCTACAATGAGCAGTTCTTC	CASSRQGDSYNEQFF
TRBJ1-1	NA	TRBD1	TRBV6-1	TGTGCCAGCAGGAATCCCGGGACAGGGAACACTGAAGCTTTCTTT	CASRNPGTGNTEAFF
TRBJ2-7	NA	NA	TRBV15	TGTGCCACCAGCAGAGATTTTATAGACGAGCAGTACTTC	CATSRDFIDEQYF
TRBJ2-7	NA	NA	TRBV2	TGTGCCAGCAGGGAAGGACATTTCGAGCAGTACTTC	CASREGHFEQYF
TRBJ2-7	NA	NA	TRBV10-3	TGTGCCATCAGTGAGTCGATTGGGGCTAGCTCCTACGAGCAGTACTTC	CAISESIGASSYEQYF
TRBJ2-1	once	TRBD2	TRBV7-8	TGTGCCAGCAGCGCATCTAGCGGGATTTTTTACAATGAGCAGTTCTTC	CASSASSGIFYNEQFF
TRBJ1-1	NA	NA	TRBV7-3	TGTGCCAGCAGTGAGGGATTGAACACTGAAGCTTTCTTT	CASSEGLNTEAFF
TRBJ2-7	NA	NA	TRBV20-1	TGCAGTGCTGAGGACTACAACAAGCAGTACTTC	CSAEDYNKQYF
TRBJ1-4	NA	NA	TRBV7-8	TGTGCCAGCAGCTTAGGTCAGGGCATAGATGAAAAACTGTTTTTT	CASSLGQGIDEKLFF